This T cell receptor (beta chain) was obtained from a study of a mutant IDH1 vaccine in newly diagnosed glioma listed by TCRdb under 2021. Some background on the complete study: Of the 32 patients who were treated, about 60% were male and approximately 40% were female, and the mean age was around 43 years. Prior to enrollment, patients had been given standard therapy consisting of radiotherapy alone, temozolomide alone, or radiochemotherapy with temozolomide, with the combination given to most patients. Peripheral blood samples were drawn at six visits, namely V03 (baseline), V05, V07, V10, V12 and V13. Longitudinal TCRB deep sequencing was done for 25 treated patients, wherever samples were available for exploratory analyses.

The paper's findings and limits, for the study overall: Pseudoprogression appeared unrelated to alterations in the top peripheral T cell clonotypes detected by TCRB sequencing. Selection of PBMC samples for TCRB deep sequencing was based on availability. The authors noted that analyses of patient blood samples could not be reproduced because of sample limitations. Immune responses induced by the vaccine were seen in over 90% of patients across multiple MHC alleles.

On this clone itself: Its antigen remains unidentified. Per-base quality was not reported, and no clone a single base away is much larger than it.

The time point label on this specimen signifies: baseline, week 1 (first vaccination visit). Taken with the paper, the label for treatment or condition translates to: pre-vaccination baseline after standard-of-care therapy. Newly diagnosed WHO grade 3 or 4 IDH1-mutant astrocytomas showing loss of nuclear ATRX were present in the donors. The samples were drawn from NOA16, a multicentre, single-arm, open-label phase I trial in Germany that tested a mutant IDH1 peptide vaccine in humans for the first time. Blood drawn at visit V03 was used as the baseline sample for immunogenicity testing. The DNeasy Blood and Tissue Kit was used to extract genomic DNA from EDTA blood for TCRB sequencing. The library relied on the immunoSEQ multiplex PCR assay. Rearranged TCR beta chain sequences were amplified with the hsTCRB Kit following the manufacturer's protocol. An Illumina MiSeq was used to sequence the TCRB libraries. In the authors' own workflow: The proprietary platform of the kit vendor was used for demultiplexing, trimming and gene mapping. This immuneACCESS table, as held by TCRdb, lists in-frame sequences with V and J called but not all clones. Of the missing ones, under half trace to an unresolved V gene in checked studies; the others have no known cause. Clone size and V and J calls were adopted from that table, with D and trimming inferred from the DNA. Counted in this sample were some 51,000 clones; about 80% of them appeared once. Clones ranked in the top ten supply less than 2% of the sample.

From the germline V gene, CDR1 is SGHTA and CDR2 is FQGNSA. Reading from cysteine to phenylalanine, the CDR3 counts 15 amino acids. Of all the DNA, just the CDR3 is kept, 45 bases in frame from base 1. Trimming at the junction amounts to 6 bases on V and 3 bases on J, and the germline ends lie 15 bases apart. This TCR derives from a woman aged 35 to 49 with glioma. The specimen was PBMCs, collected from a glioma patient treated with radiotherapy, temozolomide or both. The rearranged chain carries TRBV7-2 and TRBJ1-5; the D region possibly corresponds to TRBD1 (5 bases align). The sequenced DNA: TGTGCCAGCAGGATGGGGGGAGTTTTCAATCAGCCCCAGCATTTT. It codes for CASRMGGVFNQPQHF.